The rows below give T cell receptor beta chains drawn from one sample of a study of cytomegalovirus exposure and HLA in healthy donors. Produced via immunoSEQ multiplex PCR; TCRdb's table is partial and in-frame only. Among some 120,000 clones, under 85% were seen once, and the ten largest hold roughly 9%. Sample: PBMCs. The source of these receptors is a woman in her 50s in good health and CMV-seropositive. Each CDR3 is given with its conserved first and last residue. The order of the fields is D gene, clone size, V gene, J gene, CDR3 DNA, CDR3 protein. The D gene is left open where the match is weak. For some rows the clone size is stated as once, few or many, or as a class when expanded; others skip it.

>NA|NA|TRBV7-9|TRBJ2-7
TGTGCCAGCAGCTTAGGAATCGTGACGTCGAGACGGGGGACCGAGCAGTACTTC
CASSLGIVTSRRGTEQYF
>NA|NA|TRBV6-5|TRBJ2-7
TGTGCCAGCAGTTACTTAACAGTAGGCGCCTACGAGCAGTACTTC
CASSYLTVGAYEQYF
>TRBD1|NA|TRBV29-1|TRBJ2-7
TGCAGCGTCCGCAACTACAGGGGGCTGACGGGAGAGCAGTACTTC
CSVRNYRGLTGEQYF
>TRBD1|NA|TRBV29-1|TRBJ2-7
TGCAGCGTTGGGCACCCGGGACAGGGGACGAACGAGCAGTACTTC
CSVGHPGQGTNEQYF
>NA|NA|TRBV11-3|TRBJ2-3
TGTGCCAGCAGCCGGGGGGTGGACAGCTTCACAGATACGCAGTATTTT
CASSRGVDSFTDTQYF
>TRBD1|few|TRBV5-6|TRBJ1-2
TGTGCCAGCAGAACTCCGGGACAGTGGGGCTACACCTTC
CASRTPGQWGYTF
>TRBD1|NA|TRBV27|TRBJ1-1
TGTGCCAGCAGTTTATTCGACAGGGATGATGAAGCTTTCTTT
CASSLFDRDDEAFF
>NA|once|TRBV15|TRBJ2-2
TGTGCCACCAGCAGAGTTGGGGCAGCGCTGTCCGGGGAGCTGTTTTTT
CATSRVGAALSGELFF
>TRBD2|NA|TRBV6-5|TRBJ2-5
TGTGCCAGCAGTTACTTGGCGGGAGGGAGAGAGACCCAGTACTTC
CASSYLAGGRETQYF
>NA|NA|TRBV7-9|TRBJ1-2
TGTGCCAGCAGCCCCGGACAGTCGTTTTTCTATGGCTACACCTTC
CASSPGQSFFYGYTF
>TRBD2|NA|TRBV19|TRBJ2-7
TGTGCCAGCACCCGGGGGGGCGGTTTCTACGAGCAGTACTTC
CASTRGGGFYEQYF
>TRBD2|NA|TRBV6-5|TRBJ2-7
TGTGCCAGCAGTCCCCCCGGGAGGGCCAGCTACGAGCAGTACTTC
CASSPPGRASYEQYF
>NA|NA|TRBV7-2|TRBJ2-2
TGTGCCAGCAGCGGGCGGGCCCTCACCGGGGAGCTGTTTTTT
CASSGRALTGELFF
>TRBD1|NA|TRBV11-2|TRBJ2-3
TGTGCCAGCAGCTTGTGGAAGGACAGGGCTTCAGATACGCAGTATTTT
CASSLWKDRASDTQYF
>TRBD2|NA|TRBV10-3|TRBJ2-5
TGTGCCATCAGTGGAGGACTAGCGGGAGTTGGAGAGACCCAGTACTTC
CAISGGLAGVGETQYF
>TRBD2|NA|TRBV10-3|TRBJ2-2
TGTGCCATCAGAACCAAAGCGGGGACCGGGGAGCTGTTTTTT
CAIRTKAGTGELFF
>NA|NA|TRBV5-1|TRBJ1-1
TGCGCCAGCAGCTTGGACGGGTACAACACTGAAGCTTTCTTT
CASSLDGYNTEAFF
>TRBD1|NA|TRBV6-1|TRBJ1-5
TGTGCCAGCACATACGGGACAGGGGGAAGTCAGCCCCAGCATTTT
CASTYGTGGSQPQHF
>NA|NA|TRBV7-9|TRBJ2-3
TGTGCCAGCAGTTCTCAGGCAGATACGCAGTATTTT
CASSSQADTQYF
>NA|NA|TRBV20-1|TRBJ2-3
TGCAGTGCTTCAAAGGGGGATACGCAGTATTTT
CSASKGDTQYF
>TRBD1|NA|TRBV2|TRBJ1-6
TGTGCCAGCAGTCGCCCGGGACAGTCTAATTCACCCCTCCACTTT
CASSRPGQSNSPLHF
>TRBD2|NA|TRBV14|TRBJ2-1
TGTGCCAGCAGCCACCCTAGCGGGAGGGAGGGCAATGAGCAGTTCTTC
CASSHPSGREGNEQFF
>TRBD1|NA|TRBV7-2|TRBJ2-2
TGTGCCAGCAGCCCCAGGACAGGGGGTAACACCGGGGAGCTGTTTTTT
CASSPRTGGNTGELFF
>NA|NA|TRBV19|TRBJ1-2
TGTGCCAGTAGTATAAGGGCGGGAGATGGCTACACCTTC
CASSIRAGDGYTF
>TRBD1|NA|TRBV4-1|TRBJ1-6
TGCGCCAGCAGCCGCGGACAGGGGGAATATTCACCCCTCCACTTT
CASSRGQGEYSPLHF
>TRBD2|NA|TRBV5-1|TRBJ2-5
TGCGCCAGCAGCCCAATGGCGGGGGGCCCTGAGACCCAGTACTTC
CASSPMAGGPETQYF
>NA|NA|TRBV29-1|TRBJ2-5
TGCAGCGTTGGTCCAGGGCCAGGAGAGACCCAGTACTTC
CSVGPGPGETQYF
>TRBD1|NA|TRBV6-5|TRBJ1-2
TGTGCCAGCAGTAGGGACAGCCGAGACTATGGCTACACCTTC
CASSRDSRDYGYTF
>NA|NA|TRBV7-6|TRBJ2-1
TGTGCCAGCAGCTTAGTCCCAAATGAGCAGTTCTTC
CASSLVPNEQFF
>TRBD2|NA|TRBV5-1|TRBJ2-7
TGCGCCAGCGGACCACTAGCGGGTGTCTACGAGCAGTACTTC
CASGPLAGVYEQYF
>NA|NA|TRBV7-9|TRBJ1-1
TGTGCCAGCAGCTTAGGGGGGGGGAGGAACACTGAAGCTTTCTTT
CASSLGGGRNTEAFF
>NA|NA|TRBV13|TRBJ1-1
TGTGCCAGCAGCAACCGAAACACAGGGCCTGAAGCTTTCTTT
CASSNRNTGPEAFF
>NA|NA|TRBV15|TRBJ1-1
TGTGCCACCACCGTGGGGGGTTTTTTAAACACTGAAGCTTTCTTT
CATTVGGFLNTEAFF
>NA|NA|TRBV19|TRBJ1-6
TGTGCCAGTAGTCGATCCTCCGCGAGCTCCTATAATTCACCCCTCCACTTT
CASSRSSASSYNSPLHF
>TRBD2|NA|TRBV19|TRBJ2-5
TGTGCCAGTGGGACTAGCGGGGTCCAAGAGACCCAGTACTTC
CASGTSGVQETQYF
>NA|few|TRBV7-2|TRBJ1-3
TGTGCCAGCAGCTCCCCGGGGGGAGGCGGAAACACCATATATTTT
CASSSPGGGGNTIYF
>TRBD1|NA|TRBV7-8|TRBJ2-7
TGTGCCAGCAGCTTAGCGCCGGGACAGGGAGCCAAGTTGGGCGAGCAGTACTTC
CASSLAPGQGAKLGEQYF
>TRBD1|NA|TRBV4-3|TRBJ2-2
TGCGCCAGCAGCCGACACAGGGGGTGGGGAACCGGGGAGCTGTTTTTT
CASSRHRGWGTGELFF
>NA|NA|TRBV7-9|TRBJ2-7
TGTGCCAGCAGCCCCGGACACTCCTACGAGCAGTACTTC
CASSPGHSYEQYF
>NA|once|TRBV4-3|TRBJ1-5
TGCGCCAGCAGCCAAGATAGGGAGCAGCCCCAGCATTTT
CASSQDREQPQHF